This T cell receptor (beta chain) derives from a study of blood T cells in healthy people across ages. It was with a sample-barcoded 5' primer and a J-beta primer mix that a second PCR of about 6 to 11 cycles was run. TCRdb processed the 5' RACE reads anew with MiXCR; each CDR3 protein has one entry. This sample has approximately 900,000 distinct CDR3 sequences, with about 44% found just once. V lost 4 bases to trimming and J lost 2 bases, with 11 bases between them. There are 15 residues in the CDR3. The germline gives CDR1 LNHNV, CDR2 YYDKDF (reference sequence). Sample donors were healthy Caucasian individuals that came from Russia, aged 6 to 90.

Sequencing used blood. The genes are TRBV15 and TRBJ2-2, with D hard to call. This sequence originates from a man younger than 45 in good health. For the CDR3, the DNA is TGTGCCACCAGCATTCGACGGGTTAACACCGGGGAGCTGTTTTTT. It specifies CATSIRRVNTGELFF.